A selection of T cell receptor beta chains follows, all from one sample in a study of blood T cell repertoires in COVID-19. TCRdb's table, derived via immunoSEQ multiplex PCR, lists solely in-frame clones and lacks some. The sample includes some 200,000 clones, around 80% of them seen just once. Source material: PBMCs or T cells enriched from blood (not recorded which). Every receptor here comes from a woman aged 35 to 49 with acute COVID-19. The CDR3 runs from the conserved cysteine through the conserved F or W. The order of the fields is J gene, V gene, CDR3 protein.

>TRBJ1-1|TRBV5-1
CASSLGAMNTEAFF
>TRBJ1-2|TRBV5-4
CASSLDRENYGYTF
>TRBJ2-1|TRBV9
CASSVLAGGFVDEQFF
>TRBJ1-2|TRBV16
CASSHQTGLKYGYTF
>TRBJ2-4|TRBV5-1
CASSPSGGAPHHIQYF
>TRBJ1-4|TRBV19
CASSIPVTGAGEKLFF
>TRBJ1-2|TRBV3-1/TRBV3-2
CASSQDVHYGYTF
>TRBJ1-6|TRBV19
CASSITGTAARSPLHF
>TRBJ1-4|TRBV7-9
CASSTGTGYNEKLFF
>TRBJ2-7|TRBV7-9
CAMGRDREGSEQYF
>TRBJ2-3|TRBV7-2
CASSPGLAGGPEDTQYF
>TRBJ1-1|TRBV5-1
CVSSLLGQLNTEAFF
>TRBJ1-5|TRBV2
CASSAGTGETQPQHF
>TRBJ1-5|TRBV19
CASSTGLGRNSNQPQHF
>TRBJ1-1|TRBV11-3
CASSFLGGTEAFF
>TRBJ1-1|TRBV18
CASSPRQGRANTEAFF
>TRBJ2-2|TRBV11-2
CASSLQNTGELFF
>TRBJ1-4|TRBV5-1
CASSTEGTTNEKLFF
>TRBJ2-1|TRBV10-1
CASSSGRATNEQFF
>TRBJ2-1|TRBV28
CASSLIWGRTNNEQFF
>TRBJ1-4|TRBV19
CASSLWGTGSEKLFF
>TRBJ2-3|TRBV10-3
CAISERADTQYF
>TRBJ2-2|TRBV7-8
CASSLTGTGELFF
>TRBJ1-3|TRBV30
CAWIRGGGNTIYF
>TRBJ1-1|TRBV5-1
CASSLGEEATEAFF
>TRBJ1-1|TRBV6-5
CASRIQGNTEAFF
>TRBJ1-1|TRBV10-1
CASSDTSEAFF
>TRBJ1-1|TRBV18
CASSAGPNTEAFF
>TRBJ2-3|TRBV5-1
CASSPPLAGGGDTQYF
>TRBJ2-5|TRBV2
CASSEALAGETQYF
>TRBJ2-1|TRBV6-5
CASAREVRNNEQFF
>TRBJ2-7|TRBV5-1
CASSLDGTGPYEQYF
>TRBJ1-1|TRBV27
CASSLRGQGGSGNTEAFF
>TRBJ2-6|TRBV6-2/TRBV6-3
CASSYSLQGPSSGANVLTF
>TRBJ2-1|TRBV5-4
CASSLVVSPGEQFF
>TRBJ1-2|TRBV5-1
CASSLPDRGYGYTF
>TRBJ2-7|TRBV6-6
CASSRSNSGSDPLSYEQYF
>TRBJ2-7|TRBV29-1
CSVDGGLRARAYEQYF
>TRBJ2-7|TRBV6-5
CASSSLGAGGYEQYF
>TRBJ1-2|TRBV11-2
CASSPQHRYGYTF
>TRBJ1-1|TRBV7-8
CASSLEGRGWITEAFF
>TRBJ1-1|TRBV28
CASSSISPDRLAAFF
>TRBJ2-3|TRBV5-8
CASSPGDFRTQYF
>TRBJ2-2|TRBV19
CASSMGGGMNTGELFF
>TRBJ2-7|TRBV6-5
CASSRPGQVSHEQYF
>TRBJ2-1|TRBV12-3/TRBV12-4
CASSLVQYNEQFF
>TRBJ2-2|TRBV11-2
CASSLDMGADTGELFF
>TRBJ1-2|TRBV7-9
CASSLVGGGNTVYGYTF
>TRBJ1-5|TRBV15
CATSRDTTGMDQPQHF
>TRBJ1-6|TRBV3-1/TRBV3-2
CASSKVLQSNSPLHF
>TRBJ1-1|TRBV19
CASRGRGPDTEAFF
>TRBJ2-7|TRBV30
CAWRQLAGSYEQYF
>TRBJ2-1|TRBV6-2/TRBV6-3
CASSYSLAGVEQFF
>TRBJ1-2|TRBV3-1/TRBV3-2
CASSPTRANYGYTF
>TRBJ2-1|TRBV28
CASSGTASWFF
>TRBJ2-1|TRBV2
CASSKTGSSYNEQFF
>TRBJ1-5|TRBV28
CASSLGQINQPQHF
>TRBJ2-1|TRBV2
CASRRQNSYNEQFF
>TRBJ1-1|TRBV28
CASSYHRGQGAFF